One and the same sample provided the 30 T cell receptor beta chains below, sequenced in a study of T cell clonotyping in hematopoietic cell transplantation. Profiling relied on immunoSEQ multiplex PCR, and the TCRdb table lists in-frame clones only, not all of them. This table holds 6,500 to 8,500 clones, over 85% found once. This material consisted of PBMCs, taken 180 days after allogeneic stem cell transplant. All receptors come from a female patient aged 50-59 years who had an allogeneic stem cell transplant from an unrelated donor, so the T cells may come from the graft donor. Some clones in this sample may be carry-over from other donors' samples.

CDR3 sequence reads: CASSGGRGNQPQHF. In DNA, the CDR3 is TGTGCCAGCAGTGGAGGGAGGGGAAATCAGCCCCAGCATTTT. The rearrangement links TRBV6-5 to TRBJ1-5; tentatively, D is TRBD1 (5 bases). Germline CDR1 is MNHEY and CDR2 is SVGAGI. This CDR3 has 14 amino acids. Trimming pared 5 bases from V and 4 bases from J, leaving 12 bases between.

This chain connects TRBV28 to TRBJ1-6, with D maybe TRBD1 (5 bases). This CDR3 comprises 14 residues. Trimming cost V 3 bases and J 7 bases, with 10 bases left between them. CDR1 and CDR2 from the germline V gene are MDHEN and SYDVKM. The CDR3 DNA reads TGTGCCAGCAGTTTCAGACAGCCGAATTCACCCCTCCACTTT. It yields the protein CASSFRQPNSPLHF.

This sequence joins TRBV15 and TRBJ1-6; TRBD1 might be the D (5 bases). V was clipped by 3 bases and J by 7 bases, with 10 bases between them. Germline V gives CDR1 LNHNV, CDR2 YYDKDF (reference sequence). The length of the CDR3 is 14 residues. The CDR3 DNA reads TGTGCCACCAGCAGGGACACCCTAAATTCACCCCTCCACTTT. It encodes CATSRDTLNSPLHF.

The rearrangement joins TRBV27 to TRBJ2-2; D is possibly TRBD1 (6 bases). V was clipped by 6 bases and J by 1 base, with 6 bases between them. The CDR3 extends over 13 amino acids. CDR1 and CDR2 (germline): MNHEY, SMNVEV (reference sequence). The CDR3 protein is CASRGQNTGELFF. CDR3 nucleotides: TGTGCCAGCAGGGGACAGAACACCGGGGAGCTGTTTTTT.

This clone is a singleton in its sample. The chain uses TRBV2 and TRBJ1-6, with unresolved D. Trimming removed 6 bases at V and 8 bases at J, with 11 bases between. CDR3 length equals 13 residues. CDR1 SNHLY and CDR2 FYNNEI come from the germline V gene. CDR3 nucleotide sequence: TGTGCCAGCAGCCTCTCGGATTATTCACCCCTCCACTTT. It yields the protein CASSLSDYSPLHF.

The rearrangement links TRBV30 to TRBJ2-7, with a tentative D call TRBD1 (5 bases). There are 16 residues in the CDR3. V gave up 0 bases and J gave up 7 bases, with 22 bases separating them. Germline CDR1 and CDR2: GTSNPN and SVGIG (reference sequence). This CDR3 reads CAWSVGAAGRHGEQYF. The CDR3 DNA reads TGTGCCTGGAGTGTTGGGGCCGCAGGGCGGCACGGGGAGCAGTACTTC.

The chain is built from TRBV6-5 and TRBJ2-2; 10 positions agree with TRBD1. The CDR3 spans 14 residues. CDR1 is MNHEY and CDR2 is SVGAGI in the germline V gene. After removal of 4 bases from V and 5 bases from J, the junction contained 1 base not matched to a gene. The CDR3 loop reads CASSLGQGTGELFF. For the CDR3, the DNA is TGTGCCAGCAGTTTGGGACAGGGGACCGGGGAGCTGTTTTTT.

The rearrangement joins TRBV5-1 to TRBJ1-3, with D uncertain. The CDR3 has 15 amino acids. V shed 0 bases and J shed 0 bases, with 7 bases lying between them. Per the germline V gene, CDR1 is SGHRS and CDR2 is YFSETQ. DNA for the CDR3: TGCGCCAGCAGCTTGGGACCGATCTCTGGAAACACCATATATTTT. Residues: CASSLGPISGNTIYF.

The V gene is TRBV6-1, the J gene TRBJ1-2, with 7 bases fitting TRBD1. There are 13 residues in the CDR3. Germline V gene data show CDR1 as MNHNS and CDR2 as SASEGT. Trimming removed 5 bases from V and 8 bases from J; junction bases left unmatched: 8. CDR3: CASSKIDRDGYTF. The CDR3 bases are TGTGCCAGCAGTAAAATAGACAGGGACGGCTACACCTTC.

The CDR3 region is CASSQGTQVLRDSGNTIYF. The CDR3 region has the DNA TGCGCCAGCAGCCAAGGTACCCAGGTATTAAGAGACTCTGGAAACACCATATATTTT. The chain combines TRBV4-1 with TRBJ1-3; D is ambiguous. The CDR3 is 19 residues long. V dropped 1 base and J dropped 0 bases, with 19 bases sitting between them. Germline V lookup: CDR1 MGHRA, CDR2 YSYEKL.

The gene calls are TRBV5-1 and TRBJ2-2; D perhaps matches TRBD1 (6 bases). CDR3 size: 13 residues. Germline loops: CDR1 SGHRS, CDR2 YFSETQ. Between the trimmed V and J ends, which lost 0 bases and 6 bases, there was a span of 6 bases. The CDR3, as DNA: TGCGCCAGCAGCTTGGAGGGGGCCGGGGAGCTGTTTTTT. Translation: CASSLEGAGELFF.

The chain is built from TRBV7-2 and TRBJ1-5; tentatively, D is TRBD1 (5 bases). Germline V lookup: CDR1 SGHTA, CDR2 FQGNSA. The CDR3 totals 14 residues. The ends were cut back, 1 base at V and 3 bases at J, with 7 bases in the middle. This chain's CDR3 is CASSLGQFNQPQHF. For the CDR3, the DNA is TGTGCCAGCAGCTTAGGACAGTTCAATCAGCCCCAGCATTTT.

The chain recombines TRBV19 with TRBJ2-7, with 7 bases fitting TRBD1. With 0 bases clipped from V and 2 bases from J, the junction kept 7 bases outside the gene matches. Germline loops: CDR1 LNHDA, CDR2 SQIVND (reference sequence). The CDR3 contains 16 residues. CDR3 DNA: TGTGCCAGTAGTATAGATCTATTAGGGGGCGCCTACGAGCAGTACTTC. It specifies CASSIDLLGGAYEQYF. The entire variable domain, with the rest obtained from reference TRBV19 and TRBJ2-7, is as follows: DGGITQSPKYLFRKEGQNVTLSCEQNLNHDAMYWYRQDPGQGLRLIYYSQIVNDFQKGDIAEGYSVSREKKESFPLTVTSAQKNPTAFYLCASSIDLLGGAYEQYFGPGTRLTVT.

The chain has TRBV9 and TRBJ2-1, with D perhaps TRBD2 (6 bases). The germline V and J ends were trimmed by 4 bases and 5 bases, with 16 bases remaining between them. Germline V gene lookup returns CDR1 SGDLS and CDR2 YYNGEE. The CDR3 runs to 15 residues. CDR3: CASSYAGLLHNEQFF. Written as DNA, the CDR3 is TGTGCCAGCAGCTATGCGGGACTCCTTCACAATGAGCAGTTCTTC.

This chain connects TRBV5-6 to TRBJ2-3; tentatively, D is TRBD2 (5 bases). CDR3 length: 16 amino acids. CDR1 is SGHDT, CDR2 YYEEEE, per germline. Trimming stripped 2 bases from V and 1 base from J, with 14 bases between. CDR3 residues: CASSFGPSSRTDTQYF. In nucleotides, the CDR3 is TGTGCCAGCAGCTTTGGGCCTAGCTCCCGCACAGATACGCAGTATTTT. The whole variable domain, filled in from reference TRBV5-6 and TRBJ2-3, reads DAGVTQSPTHLIKTRGQQVTLRCSPKSGHDTVSWYQQALGQGPQFIFQYYEEEERQRGNFPDRFSGHQFPNYSSELNVNALLLGDSALYLCASSFGPSSRTDTQYFGPGTRLTVL.

The CDR3, as DNA: TGTGCCAGCAGCTTAGATGAGGGATTCAATCAGCCCCAGCATTTT. It yields the protein CASSLDEGFNQPQHF. V gene TRBV7-6 combines with J gene TRBJ1-5; D is unresolved. CDR1 is SGHVS, CDR2 FNYEAQ, per germline. The CDR3 consists of 15 residues. Trimming removed 1 base from V and 3 bases from J, with 10 bases in between.

This clone came up once. V is TRBV5-1 and J is TRBJ2-1; TRBD1 is a possible D gene (6 bases). The CDR3 is 15 residues long. Germline-derived CDR1 and CDR2 are SGHRS and YFSETQ. Trimming left V 0 bases short and J 4 bases short, with 11 bases between. CDR3 in amino acids: CASSLATGPYNEQFF. The CDR3 DNA reads as TGCGCCAGCAGCTTGGCAACAGGGCCTTACAATGAGCAGTTCTTC.

The chain uses TRBV30 and TRBJ1-1, with a possible D match to TRBD1 (5 bases). CDR1 and CDR2 (germline): GTSNPN, SVGIG (reference sequence). The CDR3 covers 13 residues. Trimming pared 0 bases from V and 5 bases from J, leaving 10 bases between. The CDR3 sequence is CAWSVGVWTEAFF. The DNA of the CDR3 is TGTGCCTGGAGTGTAGGGGTTTGGACTGAAGCTTTCTTT. The whole variable domain, remainder taken from reference TRBV30 and TRBJ1-1, is SQTIHQWPATLVQPVGSPLSLECTVEGTSNPNLYWYRQAAGRGLQLLFYSVGIGQISSEVPQNLSASRPQDRQFILSSKKLLLSDSGFYLCAWSVGVWTEAFFGQGTRLTVV.

The chain employs TRBV5-6 and TRBJ2-7; 9 nucleotides agree with TRBD2. The trim removed 5 bases at V and 6 bases at J, leaving 12 bases unmatched. This CDR3 region has 15 residues. The germline gives CDR1 SGHDT, CDR2 YYEEEE. DNA of the CDR3: TGTGCCAGCAGTATCGGCGGGAGGGCCGGTATCGAGCAGTACTTC. Translation: CASSIGGRAGIEQYF.

The V gene is TRBV6-1, the J gene TRBJ2-1; D gene uncertain. Trimming left V 6 bases short and J 4 bases short, with 10 bases between. CDR3 length equals 13 residues. Germline CDR1 and CDR2: MNHNS and SASEGT. The CDR3 is CASRSLGYNEQFF. As DNA, the CDR3 is TGTGCCAGCAGATCCTTGGGATACAATGAGCAGTTCTTC.

This chain connects TRBV11-2 to TRBJ2-7; no reliable D call. V lost 5 bases and J 2 bases, leaving 22 bases between the germline ends. Germline CDR1 SGHAT, CDR2 FQNNGV. The length of the CDR3 is 17 residues. CDR3 bases: TGTGCCAGCAGCATATACCGTCGGGCTTTTGGCGCCTACGAGCAGTACTTC. Translation: CASSIYRRAFGAYEQYF.

The chain joins TRBV19 to TRBJ1-2, with unresolved D. This CDR3 has 12 residues. Germline lookup yields CDR1 LNHDA and CDR2 SQIVND (reference sequence). V was pared by 8 bases and J by 2 bases, with 9 bases between. In DNA form, the CDR3 reads TGTGCCAGTCGTGGGCAGAACTATGGCTACACCTTC. Protein sequence: CASRGQNYGYTF.

The chain has TRBV5-1 and TRBJ1-6; 7 nucleotides align to TRBD1. The V segment lost 0 bases and the J segment 8 bases; nucleotides outside the gene matches: 2. Germline V gives CDR1 SGHRS, CDR2 YFSETQ. The CDR3 loop spans 14 amino acids. As DNA, the CDR3 is TGCGCCAGCAGCTTGGGACAGGGAGATTCACCCCTCCACTTT. Its protein is CASSLGQGDSPLHF. Filled out from reference TRBV5-1 and TRBJ1-6, the complete variable domain reads KAGVTQTPRYLIKTRGQQVTLSCSPISGHRSVSWYQQTPGQGLQFLFEYFSETQRNKGNFPGRFSGRQFSNSRSEMNVSTLELGDSALYLCASSLGQGDSPLHFGNGTRLTVT.

The rearrangement uses TRBV5-1 and TRBJ2-7, with TRBD1 matching 11 bases. V trimming: 3 bases; J trimming: 6 bases; junction bases outside the gene matches: 5. This CDR3 has 14 residues. In germline, CDR1 is SGHRS, CDR2 YFSETQ. CDR3 bases: TGCGCCAGCAGCTCGGGACAGGGGGACAGCGAGCAGTACTTC. This codes for CASSSGQGDSEQYF.

The rearrangement links TRBV5-1 to TRBJ2-7; the D gene is possibly TRBD1 (5 bases). This CDR3 comprises 18 residues. V was trimmed by 1 base and J by 0 bases, leaving 20 bases between them. The germline CDR1 and CDR2 sequences are SGHRS and YFSETQ. The CDR3 reads CASSLFMRFTGYSYEQYF. DNA of the CDR3: TGCGCCAGCAGCTTGTTTATGCGGTTCACAGGCTACTCCTACGAGCAGTACTTC.

The chain joins TRBV5-5 to TRBJ2-1; D call uncertain. CDR3 length equals 15 residues. Germline values: CDR1 SGHKS, CDR2 YYEKEE (reference sequence). Trimming took off 4 bases at V and 0 bases at J, with 11 bases between the two ends. This chain's CDR3 is CASSESQSSYNEQFF. As DNA, the CDR3 is TGTGCCAGCAGCGAATCACAGAGCTCCTACAATGAGCAGTTCTTC. The full variable domain, in which reference TRBV5-5 and TRBJ2-1 provide the parts outside the CDR3, is DAGVTQSPTHLIKTRGQQVTLRCSPISGHKSVSWYQQVLGQGPQFIFQYYEKEERGRGNFPDRFSARQFPNYSSELNVNALLLGDSALYLCASSESQSSYNEQFFGPGTRLTVL.

The chain couples TRBV27 to TRBJ1-2; TRBD1 might be the D (5 bases). Germline CDR1 MNHEY, CDR2 SMNVEV (reference sequence). The CDR3 extends over 16 amino acids. The V and J ends lost 2 bases and 2 bases respectively, with 15 bases between them. The CDR3 nucleotides are TGTGCCAGCAGTTTACAAGGCAGACAGTTGAACTATGGCTACACCTTC. Amino acids: CASSLQGRQLNYGYTF.

The sample holds a few counts of this clone. The chain combines TRBV27 with TRBJ1-1; D is unresolved. Trimming cost V 6 bases and J 1 base, with 12 bases left between them. CDR3 length equals 14 residues. CDR1 and CDR2 from the germline V gene are MNHEY and SMNVEV (reference sequence). In DNA, the CDR3 is TGTGCCAGCAGCCTCCCACCCCCGAACACTGAAGCTTTCTTT. The encoded protein is CASSLPPPNTEAFF.

The V call is TRBV11-2, the J call TRBJ2-2; D tentatively reads TRBD1 or TRBD2 (6 bases each). The CDR3 sequence is 16 residues long. Germline lookup yields CDR1 SGHAT and CDR2 FQNNGV. The germline V and J ends were trimmed by 1 base and 4 bases, with 13 bases remaining between them. The CDR3 DNA reads TGTGCCAGCAGCTTAGGATGGGGGGCCGGCACCGGGGAGCTGTTTTTT. It is translated as CASSLGWGAGTGELFF.

J is TRBJ2-1 and V is TRBV7-2, with D possibly matching TRBD1 (8 bases). The CDR3 extends over 15 amino acids. V was shortened by 3 bases and J by 7 bases, with 16 bases between the two germline ends. Germline lookup yields CDR1 SGHTA and CDR2 FQGNSA. The CDR3 DNA sequence: TGTGCCAGCAGCTTCGGACAGGGAGGGCCAAATGAGCAGTTCTTC. Translation gives CASSFGQGGPNEQFF. The whole variable domain, filled in from reference TRBV7-2 and TRBJ2-1, reads GAGVSQSPSNKVTEKGKDVELRCDPISGHTALYWYRQSLGQGLEFLIYFQGNSAPDKSGLPSDRFSAERTGGSVSTLTIQRTQQEDSAVYLCASSFGQGGPNEQFFGPGTRLTVL.